A selection of T cell receptor beta chains follows, all from one sample in a study of shared clonotypes between healthy human individuals. Sequencing was performed with immunoSEQ multiplex PCR; in TCRdb, only in-frame clones are kept and a portion is missing. The table has millions of clones, 95% seen once. Sequencing input: naive CD4+ T cells sorted from blood. These receptors were collected from a man between 18 and 29 years old in good health. Each CDR3 is given with its conserved first and last residue. D genes are given only for firm matches. The listing skips clone size in some rows; elsewhere it reads once, few, many or a size class.

d_gene	j_gene	abundance	v_gene	CDR3nt	CDR3aa
.	TRBJ1-6	.	TRBV19	TGTGCCACTAGGGACACTCTTAGCTCCTATAATTCACCCCTCCACTTT	CATRDTLSSYNSPLHF
.	TRBJ1-1	.	TRBV5-8	TGTGCCAGCAGCTTGGCCCCGGGGGCGAACACTGAAGCTTTCTTT	CASSLAPGANTEAFF
TRBD1	TRBJ2-7	.	TRBV14	TGTGCCAGCAGCCAAGATCTGCTGACAGGGAAATTCGGGCAGTACTTC	CASSQDLLTGKFGQYF
.	TRBJ2-7	.	TRBV21-1	TGTGCCAGCAGCATCCGGGGGCTAACCTACGAGCAGTACTTC	CASSIRGLTYEQYF
.	TRBJ1-1	.	TRBV11-2	TGTGCCAGCAGCCGACAGATAATGAACACTGAAGCTTTCTTT	CASSRQIMNTEAFF
.	TRBJ2-3	.	TRBV19	TGTGCCAGTATGGGAGGACAGCACCGCACAGATACGCAGTATTTT	CASMGGQHRTDTQYF
.	TRBJ2-7	.	TRBV10-3	TGTGCCATCAGTGAGGGAGGGAACGACGAGCAGTACTTC	CAISEGGNDEQYF
TRBD1	TRBJ2-1	.	TRBV6-5	TGTGCCAGCAGTTACTTACAGGGGGTAAACAATGAGCAGTTCTTC	CASSYLQGVNNEQFF
TRBD1	TRBJ2-2	.	TRBV29-1	TGCAGCGTTGAAAGCAGGGGGAATGCCGGGGAGCTGTTTTTT	CSVESRGNAGELFF
.	TRBJ2-3	.	TRBV30	TGTGCCTGGAGACCCCAGGGATCTAGCACAGATACGCAGTATTTT	CAWRPQGSSTDTQYF
.	TRBJ2-7	.	TRBV2	TGTGCCAGCAGTCTGTCCGGAACCTACGAGCAGTACTTC	CASSLSGTYEQYF
TRBD1	TRBJ1-2	.	TRBV30	TGTGCCTGGAAAGACAGGGGGGTGAACTATGGCTACACCTTC	CAWKDRGVNYGYTF
.	TRBJ2-7	.	TRBV5-1	TGCGCCAGCAGCTTGGAAGGGAAAGGGTACGAGCAGTACTTC	CASSLEGKGYEQYF
.	TRBJ2-7	.	TRBV7-8	TGTGCCAGCAATCGGGCAGGACAAACCTACGAGCAGTACTTC	CASNRAGQTYEQYF
.	TRBJ2-7	.	TRBV5-6	TGTGCCAGCAGCCTGGGGATTCTCAGCTCCTACGAGCAGTACTTC	CASSLGILSSYEQYF
.	TRBJ1-5	once	TRBV9	TGTGCCAGCAGCGTAACGGCAGATAGCAATCAGCCCCAGCATTTT	CASSVTADSNQPQHF
.	TRBJ2-5	.	TRBV5-1	TGCGCCAGCAGCTTAGGAGCGGCCCAAGAGACCCAGTACTTC	CASSLGAAQETQYF
.	TRBJ2-3	.	TRBV5-4	TGTGCCAGCCCCCTGGATGGGTCTTCGTCCACAGATACGCAGTATTTT	CASPLDGSSSTDTQYF
.	TRBJ2-1	.	TRBV4-3	TGCGCCAGCAGCCCAGTGGGAGCGGGCTACAATGAGCAGTTCTTC	CASSPVGAGYNEQFF
.	TRBJ2-7	.	TRBV19	TGTGCCAGTAGTATATCTCAGGGTTGGGGATCCTACGAGCAGTACTTC	CASSISQGWGSYEQYF
.	TRBJ2-7	.	TRBV2	TGTGCCTCCGGCGCAGCAGGGAACTACGAGCAGTACTTC	CASGAAGNYEQYF
.	TRBJ2-7	.	TRBV6-5	TGTGCCAGCAAAAGGACTACATTCTCCTACGAGCAGTACTTC	CASKRTTFSYEQYF
.	TRBJ2-7	.	TRBV28	TGTGCCAGCAGCCCAGGTGGCGAGAGGCGCACCTACGAGCAGTACTTC	CASSPGGERRTYEQYF
TRBD1	TRBJ1-5	.	TRBV18	TGTGCCAGCAGTCCGGGACAGGGCTTTTCTCAGAATCAGCCCCAGCATTTT	CASSPGQGFSQNQPQHF
.	TRBJ1-3	.	TRBV5-1	TGCGCCAGCAGCCTGGAGGGACTTACCTCTGGAAACACCATATATTTT	CASSLEGLTSGNTIYF
.	TRBJ2-3	.	TRBV18	TGTGCCAGCTCACCAAGTATCGGGAGCTTCACAGATACGCAGTATTTT	CASSPSIGSFTDTQYF
.	TRBJ1-6	.	TRBV19	TGTGCCAGTAGTTCTAATGGGGTGTATTCACCCCTCCACTTT	CASSSNGVYSPLHF
TRBD2	TRBJ2-7	once	TRBV5-5	TGTGCCAGCAGCTTGACTAGCGGGAAGGGCGAGCAGTACTTC	CASSLTSGKGEQYF
.	TRBJ1-6	once	TRBV10-2	TGCGCCAGCAGTGATTTAGGTAGAACAGTCAATTCACCCCTCCACTTT	CASSDLGRTVNSPLHF
TRBD2	TRBJ2-5	.	TRBV5-6	TGTGCCAGCAGCCCTGGGACTAGCGAAGCAGAGACCCAGTACTTC	CASSPGTSEAETQYF
TRBD2	TRBJ2-2	.	TRBV29-1	TGCAGCGTTGCCGTAGCGGGGGCGAGGGGTACCGGGGAGCTGTTTTTT	CSVAVAGARGTGELFF
.	TRBJ2-5	.	TRBV4-1	TGCGCCAGCGGCCGTTACCTGGAGGAGACCCAGTACTTC	CASGRYLEETQYF
.	TRBJ2-7	.	TRBV2	TGTGCCAGCATGGATTTCCTGGCCTACGAGCAGTACTTC	CASMDFLAYEQYF
.	TRBJ1-1	.	TRBV27	TGTGCCAGCAGGGGGTACAGTTTCAGCACTGAAGCTTTCTTT	CASRGYSFSTEAFF
.	TRBJ2-7	.	TRBV5-4	TGTGCCAGCAGCTTGGGCTCAGACAGGTGGAACGACGAGCAGTACTTC	CASSLGSDRWNDEQYF
.	TRBJ1-5	once	TRBV4-1	TGCGCCAGCAGCCTCCGGGACGGTGACAATCAGCCCCAGCATTTT	CASSLRDGDNQPQHF
.	TRBJ1-6	once	TRBV6-5	TGTGCCAGCAGTTACTACAGGTGGAATAATTCACCCCTCCACTTT	CASSYYRWNNSPLHF
.	TRBJ1-4	.	TRBV10-1	TGCGCCAGCCCACAGGGTGAAAAACTGTTTTTT	CASPQGEKLFF
.	TRBJ1-6	.	TRBV25-1	TGTGCCAGCAGTGAATCTCGAGGCTATAATTCACCCCTCCACTTT	CASSESRGYNSPLHF
.	TRBJ2-5	.	TRBV18	TGTGCCAGCTCACTAGAGACCCAGTACTTC	CASSLETQYF
TRBD1	TRBJ1-4	.	TRBV7-2	TGTGCCAGCAGCCGAGGGGGGACAGGGAATGAAAAACTGTTTTTT	CASSRGGTGNEKLFF
TRBD1	TRBJ2-1	.	TRBV25-1	TGTGCCAGCAGTTCTGACAGGGGGAGAAATGAGCAGTTCTTC	CASSSDRGRNEQFF
.	TRBJ2-5	.	TRBV5-1	TGCGCCAGCAGCTCGGGGGCTACTTCCTTCCAAGAGACCCAGTACTTC	CASSSGATSFQETQYF
TRBD1	TRBJ1-1	.	TRBV30	TGTGCCTGGAGTGGTGACAGGGTAAAGAACACTGAAGCTTTCTTT	CAWSGDRVKNTEAFF
.	TRBJ2-3	.	TRBV5-4	TGTGCCAGCAGCCCGGTCGGTACCACAGATACGCAGTATTTT	CASSPVGTTDTQYF
TRBD2	TRBJ2-3	.	TRBV27	TGTGCCAGCAGACCAAGACTAGCGGGTTCAGATACGCAGTATTTT	CASRPRLAGSDTQYF
.	TRBJ1-1	.	TRBV7-7	TGTGTAGGGCACCCAAGTCTGAACACTGAAGCTTTCTTT	CVGHPSLNTEAFF
.	TRBJ1-4	.	TRBV10-3	TGTGCCATCAGTGAAGCCCCCCCTGCAACTAATGAAAAACTGTTTTTT	CAISEAPPATNEKLFF
TRBD1	TRBJ2-2	.	TRBV5-3	TGTGCCAGAAGCTCTGGGACAGGTGGAAACACTGGGGAGAACACCGGGGAGCTGTTTTTT	CARSSGTGGNTGENTGELFF
TRBD1	TRBJ1-1	.	TRBV9	TGTGCCAGCAGCGTAGTTGCAGGGGGATACACTGAAGCTTTCTTT	CASSVVAGGYTEAFF